This passage covers 7 T cell receptor beta chains from one sample sequenced in a study of T-cell reconstitution after alpha-beta-depleted transplantation in children. A TCRbeta library incorporating unique molecular identifiers was prepared. TCRdb processed the PCR reads anew with MiXCR; each CDR3 protein has one entry. Of approximately 520,000 distinct CDR3 sequences listed, roughly 10% were seen once; the top ten hold 14%. This specimen consisted of PBMCs, mostly from graft donor cells, obtained 180 days after TCRalphabeta/CD19-depleted stem cell transplant. These receptor sequences come from a female patient aged 2-15 years who had a stem cell transplant for aplastic anemia, so the T cells may come from the graft donor.

The chain recombines TRBV13 with TRBJ2-1, with D unresolved. Germline V gives CDR1 PRHDT, CDR2 FYEKMQ (reference sequence). CDR3 length: 16 amino acids. Trimming left V 5 bases short and J 7 bases short, with 21 bases between. The CDR3 DNA is TGTGCCAGCAGCGCGCCAGCGATTTTCCGATCGAATGAGCAGTTCTTC. This encodes CASSAPAIFRSNEQFF.

This clonotype was observed many times. The chain couples TRBV29-1 to TRBJ1-4; D is ambiguous. This CDR3 has 14 amino acids. V was trimmed by 2 bases and J by 8 bases, leaving 15 bases between them. Germline CDR1 and CDR2: SQVTM and ANQGSEA. CDR3 sequence: CSVETGGLREKLFF. The CDR3 nucleotides are TGCAGCGTTGAAACGGGCGGGTTGCGAGAAAAACTGTTTTTT.

The CDR3 region is CASSLWSSGNTIYF. In nucleotides, the CDR3 is TGTGCCAGCAGTTTGTGGAGCTCTGGAAACACCATATATTTT. This chain joins TRBV28 and TRBJ1-3; D unresolved. Germline-derived CDR1 and CDR2 are MDHEN and SYDVKM. The CDR3 length is 14 residues. Between the trimmed V and J ends, which lost 3 bases and 0 bases, there was a span of 6 bases.

This clonotype was detected a few times. The genes are TRBV25-1 and TRBJ1-1, with TRBD1 identical over 7 bases. This CDR3 comprises 15 residues. Germline lookup yields CDR1 MGHDK and CDR2 SYGVNS. Unmatched junction bases numbered 4, after V lost 3 bases and J lost 0 bases. The CDR3 loop reads CASSDQDRLNTEAFF. Here the CDR3 DNA reads TGTGCCAGCAGTGATCAGGACAGGCTGAACACTGAAGCTTTCTTT.

This clonotype showed up many times. The J gene is TRBJ2-5, the V gene TRBV20-1, with D tentatively TRBD1 or TRBD2 (6 bases each). The CDR3 has 14 residues. V was shortened by 6 bases and J by 4 bases, with 18 bases between the two germline ends. Germline V gene lookup returns CDR1 DFQATT and CDR2 SNEGSKA (reference sequence). CDR3 in amino acids: CSAQLGGTGETQYF. CDR3 in DNA: TGCAGTGCCCAACTCGGGGGCACGGGAGAGACCCAGTACTTC.

A remark on this clonotype: This sequence may be a read error, since a much larger clone differs from it by one base. The V gene is TRBV4-3, the J gene TRBJ2-1; the D is unclear. Germline CDR1 and CDR2: LGHNA and YSLEER. The CDR3 runs 16 residues. The V end was cut by 0 bases, the J end by 0 bases, with 9 bases between. The CDR3 region has the DNA TGCGCCAGCAGCCAAGATTTAGTTGGCTCCTACAATGAGCAGTTCTTC. Translating gives CASSQDLVGSYNEQFF.

V is TRBV5-3 and J is TRBJ2-1, with D tentatively TRBD2 (5 bases). TRBV5-3 is given ORF status, its function remaining uncertain. Trimming removed 8 bases at V and 0 bases at J, with 18 bases between. The CDR3 spans 16 residues. The CDR3 nucleotides are TGTGCCAGGAGCCACGGGGAGTCTAGCTCCTACAATGAGCAGTTCTTC. Encoded protein: CARSHGESSSYNEQFF.